The TCR beta chain described here comes from a study of blood T cells in healthy people across ages. Study results and caveats: The study found more naive CD4+ cells and higher diversity in long-lived than aged donors.

The use of a sample-barcoded 5' primer and a J-beta primer mix characterized a second PCR of about 7 to 12 cycles. One entry per CDR3 protein results from TCRdb running MiXCR on the 5' RACE reads. This sample has about 640,000 distinct CDR3 sequences, with around 54% found just once. Comment on this clonotype: What it binds is not known.

J gave up 7 bases and V 1 base, and 11 bases lay outside the gene matches. Germline assignment: CDR1 SGDLS and CDR2 YYNGEE. The CDR3 runs to 16 residues. Sequenced: blood. This TCR derives from a man aged 55 to 70 in good health. The gene calls are TRBV9 and TRBJ2-7, with 10 bases lining up with TRBD1. This CDR3 reads CASSVRDRGGYNEQYF. The CDR3 DNA reads TGTGCCAGCAGCGTACGGGACAGGGGCGGTTACAATGAGCAGTACTTC.